The source of this T cell receptor (beta chain) is a study of T cells after yellow fever vaccination. Using its own MiXCR run on the 5' RACE reads, TCRdb lists one record per CDR3 protein. Of about 340,000 distinct CDR3 sequences listed, roughly an eighth were seen once; the top ten hold about 3%. This clonotype was counted between two and nine times. In germline, CDR1 is SGHNT, CDR2 YENEEA. Trimming stripped 0 bases from V and 6 bases from J, with 5 bases between. CDR3 length: 13 residues. The input for sequencing was CD4+ T cells sorted from PBMCs, taken 15 days after the yellow fever booster vaccination. The receptor was isolated from a man aged 18 to 30 who received the YFV17D yellow fever vaccine. V and J are TRBV11-3 and TRBJ2-2; the D is unclear. Here the CDR3 reads CASSLDHSGELFF. The CDR3 nucleotides read TGTGCCAGCAGCTTAGATCATTCCGGGGAGCTGTTTTTT.